Below, 30 T cell receptor beta chains from the same sample are listed, as sequenced in a study of T-cell reconstitution after alpha-beta-depleted transplantation in children (dated by TCRdb to the mid-2010s). Reading the label with the study, this specimen's treatment or condition is: allogeneic hematopoietic cell transplantation with graft depleted of TCRalphabeta T cells and CD19 B cells. Preparation of the library involved PCR. TCRdb shows the sequencer as Illumina HiSeq 2500. Molecular barcoding was employed in the preparation of TCR libraries, with unique molecular identifiers being used to normalize TCRbeta repertoire quantification. Using fastp at Q25 and MiXCR, TCRdb reprocessed the public reads and kept productive beta chains. Each entry is one CDR3 protein sequence, shown with its most common DNA and genes. The sample data list approximately 650,000 distinct CDR3 sequences, and about an eighth of these were observed just once. 0.79% of the sample is taken by the ten largest.

This sample comprised PBMCs, obtained before TCRalphabeta/CD19-depleted stem cell transplant. These receptors were obtained from a girl aged 2-10 years with congenital amegakaryocytic thrombocytopenia, due to receive a stem cell transplant.

The rearrangement joins TRBV20-1 to TRBJ2-3, with 13 nucleotides matching TRBD2. CDR1 is DFQATT and CDR2 is SNEGSKA in the germline V gene (reference sequence). This CDR3 region has 17 residues. J gave up 4 bases and V 4 bases, and 11 bases lay outside the gene matches. In DNA, the CDR3 is TGCAGTGCTATAGGGACTAGCGGGATTACGGTACCAGATACGCAGTATTTT. It is translated as CSAIGTSGITVPDTQYF.

The J gene is TRBJ2-2, the V gene TRBV12-3 or TRBV12-4, with TRBD2 matching 14 bases. The V segment lost 10 bases and the J segment 6 bases; nucleotides outside the gene matches: 7. The CDR3 is 15 residues long. The CDR3 is CATGTSGSVSGELFF. In DNA form, the CDR3 reads TGTGCCACCGGGACTAGCGGGAGCGTATCCGGGGAGCTGTTTTTT.

This clonotype was seen ten or more times. The chain carries TRBV7-9 and TRBJ1-4; D unclear. Per germline, CDR1 SEHNR and CDR2 FQNEAQ (reference sequence). This CDR3 spans 13 amino acids. Trimming pared 2 bases from V and 7 bases from J, leaving 8 bases between. The CDR3 coding sequence is TGTGCCAGCAGCTTAATGACGGTTGAAAAACTGTTTTTT. This translates into CASSLMTVEKLFF.

The V call is TRBV4-1, the J call TRBJ2-3, with a tentative D call TRBD2 (5 bases). Between the trimmed V and J ends, which lost 0 bases and 0 bases, there was a span of 13 bases. The germline V gene encodes CDR1 MGHRA and CDR2 YSYEKL. The CDR3 has 17 amino acids. This CDR3 is CASSQERPRGSTDTQYF. Here the CDR3 DNA reads TGCGCCAGCAGCCAAGAGCGTCCCCGAGGGAGCACAGATACGCAGTATTTT.

As for this clonotype: This may be a read error, as it is one base from a much larger clone. CDR3 DNA sequence: TGTGCCAGCAGTTTCCAGTCAGCCCATCTGTATGGCGACACCTTC. It specifies CASSFQSAHLYGDTF. This chain links TRBV6-2 or TRBV6-3 with TRBJ1-2; D is unclear. Looked up from germline, CDR1 is MNHEY and CDR2 is SVGEGT. The CDR3 consists of 15 residues.

Details on this clonotype: A single base separates this from a much larger clone, so it may be a read error. The chain combines TRBV4-2 with TRBJ1-1; 8 nucleotides match TRBD1. The germline V gene has CDR1 LGHNA and CDR2 YNFKEQ. This CDR3 spans 17 amino acids. Trimming took 4 bases from V and 4 from J; bases not matched to a gene: 14. CDR3 sequence (DNA): TGTGCCAGCAGCCTAGACAGGGGTCGTTTGACGGGCACTGAAGCTTTCTTT. Residues: CASSLDRGRLTGTEAFF.

This clonotype was found many times. The rearrangement links TRBV15 to TRBJ2-1, with D possibly matching TRBD1 (6 bases). CDR3 length equals 13 residues. Germline V lookup: CDR1 LNHNV, CDR2 YYDKDF (reference sequence). V was clipped by 2 bases and J by 13 bases, with 15 bases between them. CDR3 nucleotide sequence: TGTGCCACCAGCAGACCCATACTAGGGACACAGTTCTTC. It yields the protein CATSRPILGTQFF.

The chain combines TRBV20-1 with TRBJ2-3; 11 bases match TRBD2. The CDR3 covers 14 residues. Losses at the gene ends were 2 bases for V and 5 bases for J; bases not matched to a gene: 3. The V gene's germline CDR1 is DFQATT and CDR2 SNEGSKA (reference sequence). The CDR3 nucleotides read TGCAGTGCTAGACGACTAGCGGGACGAGATACGCAGTATTTT. It translates to CSARRLAGRDTQYF.

This clonotype was observed a handful of times. V is TRBV7-8 and J is TRBJ1-6; D is ambiguous. V was pared by 6 bases and J by 4 bases, with 13 bases between. The germline gives CDR1 SGHVS, CDR2 FQNEAQ. This CDR3 has 15 residues. CDR3 amino acids: CASRHGGLYNSPLHF. The CDR3 nucleotides read TGTGCCAGCAGGCATGGAGGGCTGTATAATTCACCCCTCCACTTT.

V usage is TRBV7-3 and J usage is TRBJ2-3; tentatively, D is TRBD2 (6 bases). Germline CDR1 and CDR2: SGHTA and FQGTGA. The CDR3 has 15 amino acids. Trimming left V 3 bases short and J 6 bases short, with 16 bases between. CDR3 DNA: TGTGCCAGCAGCTTGGGACTTCCCCCAACGGATACGCAGTATTTT. Residues: CASSLGLPPTDTQYF. Full variable domain (outside the CDR3, taken from reference TRBV7-3 and TRBJ2-3): GAGVSQTPSNKVTEKGKYVELRCDPISGHTALYWYRQSLGQGPEFLIYFQGTGAADDSGLPNDRFFAVRPEGSVSTLKIQRTERGDSAVYLCASSLGLPPTDTQYFGPGTRLTVL.

The sample holds a few counts of this clonotype. V and J are TRBV6-1 and TRBJ1-5; perhaps TRBD1 as D (6 bases). From germline, CDR1 is MNHNS and CDR2 SASEGT. Trimming stripped 6 bases from V and 6 bases from J, with 15 bases between. The CDR3 length is 14 residues. The CDR3 loop is CASRETDRSQPQHF. The CDR3 DNA sequence: TGTGCCAGCAGAGAAACGGACAGATCTCAGCCCCAGCATTTT.

CDR3 nucleotides: TGTGCCAGCAGCTCCGAGGGGTCCTACGAGCAGTACTTC. This encodes CASSSEGSYEQYF. This chain links TRBV7-9 with TRBJ2-7; D is possibly TRBD1 or TRBD2 (5 bases each). V lost 4 bases and J lost 1, with 8 bases in between. The germline V gene encodes CDR1 SEHNR and CDR2 FQNEAQ (reference sequence). This CDR3 has 13 residues.

This clonotype was seen a few times. The chain couples TRBV20-1 to TRBJ2-7; 9 nucleotides line up with TRBD2. The CDR3 runs to 14 residues. CDR1 and CDR2 (germline): DFQATT, SNEGSKA (reference sequence). Unmatched junction bases numbered 8, after V lost 6 bases and J lost 2 bases. CDR3 region: CSASLSGGPYEQYF. The CDR3 DNA sequence: TGCAGTGCGAGCCTTAGCGGGGGCCCCTACGAGCAGTACTTC.

This clonotype was counted ten times or more. V and J are TRBV20-1 and TRBJ2-3; D unclear. There are 15 residues in the CDR3. Germline V gives CDR1 DFQATT, CDR2 SNEGSKA (reference sequence). The ends were cut back, 1 base at V and 2 bases at J, with 13 bases in the middle. This CDR3 is CSARVPATSTDTQYF. In nucleotides, the CDR3 is TGCAGTGCTAGAGTTCCAGCGACGTCCACAGATACGCAGTATTTT.

This chain uses TRBV25-1 with TRBJ2-5; 10 nucleotides align to TRBD1. From germline, CDR1 is MGHDK and CDR2 SYGVNS. J lost 4 bases, V lost 3 bases, and 11 bases had no gene match. The length of the CDR3 is 17 residues. CDR3 nucleotides: TGTGCCAGCAGTGACTCCCTGGAGGGACAGGGGTCAGAGACCCAGTACTTC. This translates into CASSDSLEGQGSETQYF.

This clonotype was observed at least ten times. The V and J genes are TRBV24-1 and TRBJ2-1; 9 nucleotides align to TRBD2. After removal of 6 bases from V and 10 bases from J, the junction contained 6 bases not matched to a gene. This CDR3 is built from 13 residues. Germline CDR1 reads KGHDR; CDR2 reads SFDVKD. DNA of the CDR3: TGTGCCACCAGTCCCGGGACTAGCCACGAGCAGTTCTTC. Its translation: CATSPGTSHEQFF.

The CDR3 loop is CASSLCRNNEKLFF. The DNA for the CDR3 is TGTGCCAGCAGCTTGTGCAGGAATAATGAAAAACTGTTTTTT. The chain couples TRBV7-4 to TRBJ1-4; D not certain. This CDR3 has 14 amino acids. V gave up 3 bases and J gave up 4 bases, with 9 bases separating them. In germline, CDR1 is SGHVT, CDR2 SQSDAQ.

This clonotype was counted only a few times. The chain employs TRBV15 and TRBJ2-3; 11 nucleotides match TRBD2. The CDR3 runs to 15 residues. The germline V gene has CDR1 LNHNV and CDR2 YYDKDF (reference sequence). The junction had 2 bases not matched to a gene; V was cut back by 6 bases and J by 0 bases. CDR3 protein: CATRTSGESTDTQYF. The CDR3, as DNA: TGTGCCACCAGGACTAGCGGGGAGAGCACAGATACGCAGTATTTT.

This clonotype was counted at least ten times. V is TRBV7-9 and J is TRBJ2-1, with a tentative D call TRBD2 (6 bases). The CDR3 contains 14 residues. Trimming left V 4 bases short and J 10 bases short, with 17 bases between. Germline V lookup: CDR1 SEHNR, CDR2 FQNEAQ (reference sequence). The CDR3 DNA sequence: TGTGCCAGCAGCTCCCGACTGGCCCTAGCGGAGCAGTTCTTC. This sequence encodes CASSSRLALAEQFF. The full variable domain, with the rest looked up from reference TRBV7-9 and TRBJ2-1, is DTGVSQNPRHKITKRGQNVTFRCDPISEHNRLYWYRQTLGQGPEFLTYFQNEAQLEKSRLLSDRFSAERPKGSFSTLEIQRTEQGDSAMYLCASSSRLALAEQFFGPGTRLTVL.

In nucleotides, the CDR3 is TGCGCCAGCAGCGGGGGACTAGCGTACCAAGAGACCCAGTACTTC. It yields the protein CASSGGLAYQETQYF. This chain joins TRBV5-1 and TRBJ2-5, with TRBD2 identical over 10 bases. This CDR3 has 15 residues. After removal of 4 bases from V and 0 bases from J, the junction contained 3 bases not matched to a gene. CDR1 SGHRS and CDR2 YFSETQ come from the germline V gene. Filled out from reference TRBV5-1 and TRBJ2-5, the complete variable domain reads KAGVTQTPRYLIKTRGQQVTLSCSPISGHRSVSWYQQTPGQGLQFLFEYFSETQRNKGNFPGRFSGRQFSNSRSEMNVSTLELGDSALYLCASSGGLAYQETQYFGPGTRLLVL.

This clonotype was seen at least ten times. The chain combines TRBV5-1 with TRBJ1-2, with D unclear. The V gene's germline CDR1 is SGHRS and CDR2 YFSETQ. CDR3 length equals 12 residues. Deletions cut 1 base from V and 2 bases from J, with 3 bases between. The CDR3 region has the DNA TGCGCCAGCAGCTTGACAAACTATGGCTACACCTTC. This gives the protein CASSLTNYGYTF.

This clonotype showed up just a few times. The rearrangement uses TRBV7-6 and TRBJ2-5; no definite D call. The CDR3 runs 16 residues. The V end was cut by 1 base, the J end by 0 bases, with 12 bases between. Germline V gene lookup returns CDR1 SGHVS and CDR2 FNYEAQ. The CDR3 DNA is TGTGCCAGCAGCTTAGAACATCCCGGCAACCAAGAGACCCAGTACTTC. This sequence encodes CASSLEHPGNQETQYF.

This clonotype was seen repeatedly, ten times or more. V and J are TRBV5-1 and TRBJ2-1, with a possible D match to TRBD1 (6 bases). The CDR3 runs 14 residues. CDR1 and CDR2 from the germline V gene are SGHRS and YFSETQ. V dropped 7 bases and J dropped 2 bases, with 13 bases sitting between them. CDR3 region: CASADSLTYNEQFF. The CDR3 DNA reads TGCGCCAGCGCGGACAGCCTAACCTACAATGAGCAGTTCTTC.

Of note for this clonotype: A much more abundant neighbour one base away suggests this may be a read error. The chain recombines TRBV3-1 with TRBJ2-1; possible D gene TRBD2, 6 bases. The DNA end favors TRBJ2-7, so the J call may be wrong. The CDR3 is made up of 17 amino acids. Germline CDR1 reads LGHDT; CDR2 reads YNNKEL (reference sequence). In DNA form, the CDR3 reads TGTGCCAGCAGCCAAGAAATTCCGGGAGCCACCTACAATGAGCAGTACTTC. This encodes CASSQEIPGATYNEQYF.

The V and J genes are TRBV18 and TRBJ2-7, with TRBD2 identical over 11 bases. CDR1 is KGHSH, CDR2 LQKENI, per germline. CDR3 length: 20 amino acids. The junction had 17 bases not matched to a gene; V was cut back by 4 bases and J by 0 bases. CDR3 nucleotide sequence: TGTGCCAGCTCACGCGCCAGGGGACTAGCGGAGGAGGGCCGCTCCTACGAGCAGTACTTC. Residues: CASSRARGLAEEGRSYEQYF.

There are a few counts of this clonotype. V gene TRBV28 combines with J gene TRBJ2-1, with 7 bases identical to TRBD2. There are 17 residues in the CDR3. Trimming cost V 2 bases and J 6 bases; bases outside gene matches: 13. CDR1 and CDR2 (germline): MDHEN, SYDVKM. In DNA, the CDR3 is TGTGCCAGCAGTTTAGGTAGTAGGACTAGTACGATCAATGAGCAGTTCTTC. Translation: CASSLGSRTSTINEQFF.

This clonotype has just a few counts. The chain is built from TRBV4-1 and TRBJ2-1; 9 bases map to TRBD1. Trimming removed 2 bases from V and 3 bases from J; junction bases left unmatched: 8. Germline CDR1 reads MGHRA; CDR2 reads YSYEKL. This CDR3 is 17 amino acids long. The CDR3 is CASSQPGTGLGYNEQFF. The CDR3 region has the DNA TGCGCCAGCAGCCAACCCGGGACAGGGTTGGGCTACAATGAGCAGTTCTTC.

This clonotype was detected only a few times. V is TRBV5-1 and J is TRBJ2-1; weak D call: TRBD2 (6 bases). Germline V CDR1 and CDR2: SGHRS, YFSETQ. The V and J ends lost 0 bases and 2 bases respectively, with 12 bases between them. The CDR3 has 16 residues. The CDR3 coding sequence is TGCGCCAGCAGCTTGGGGGGAGGAACACCCTACAATGAGCAGTTCTTC. It is translated as CASSLGGGTPYNEQFF. Full variable domain (remainder filled in from reference TRBV5-1 and TRBJ2-1): KAGVTQTPRYLIKTRGQQVTLSCSPISGHRSVSWYQQTPGQGLQFLFEYFSETQRNKGNFPGRFSGRQFSNSRSEMNVSTLELGDSALYLCASSLGGGTPYNEQFFGPGTRLTVL.

The table lists this clonotype with a count of one. The J gene is TRBJ2-1, the V gene TRBV15; D is unresolved. Germline assignment: CDR1 LNHNV and CDR2 YYDKDF (reference sequence). The CDR3 loop spans 16 amino acids. Trimming removed 1 base at V and 0 bases at J, with 10 bases between. DNA of the CDR3: TGTGCCACCAGCAGAGTTATACTAAGCTCCTACAATGAGCAGTTCTTC. This sequence encodes CATSRVILSSYNEQFF.

This clonotype was detected only a few times. The chain joins TRBV7-8 to TRBJ2-5; the match to TRBD2 covers 10 bases. The CDR3 is made up of 18 amino acids. Trimming cost V 5 bases and J 3 bases; bases outside gene matches: 15. Germline V gene lookup returns CDR1 SGHVS and CDR2 FQNEAQ. CDR3 sequence reads: CASSKTRPGLAREETQYF. As DNA, the CDR3 is TGTGCCAGCAGCAAAACAAGACCGGGACTAGCGAGAGAAGAGACCCAGTACTTC.